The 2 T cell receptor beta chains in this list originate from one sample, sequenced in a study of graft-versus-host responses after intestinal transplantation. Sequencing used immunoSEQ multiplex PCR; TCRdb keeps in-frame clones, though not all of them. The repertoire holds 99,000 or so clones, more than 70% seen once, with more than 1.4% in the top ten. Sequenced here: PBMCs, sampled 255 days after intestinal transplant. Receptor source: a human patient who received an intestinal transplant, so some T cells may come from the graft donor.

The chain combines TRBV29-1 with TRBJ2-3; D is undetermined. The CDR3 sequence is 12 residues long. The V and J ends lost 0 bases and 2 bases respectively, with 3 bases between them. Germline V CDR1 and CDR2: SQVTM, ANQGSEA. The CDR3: CSVEEDTDTQYF. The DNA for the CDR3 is TGCAGCGTTGAAGAAGACACAGATACGCAGTATTTT.

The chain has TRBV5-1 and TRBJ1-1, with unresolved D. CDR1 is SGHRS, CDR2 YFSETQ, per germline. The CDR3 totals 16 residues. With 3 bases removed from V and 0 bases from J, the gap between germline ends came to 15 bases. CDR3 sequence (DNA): TGCGCCAGCAGCTCGTTGGGAGGCCTGTTGAACACTGAAGCTTTCTTT. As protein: CASSSLGGLLNTEAFF.